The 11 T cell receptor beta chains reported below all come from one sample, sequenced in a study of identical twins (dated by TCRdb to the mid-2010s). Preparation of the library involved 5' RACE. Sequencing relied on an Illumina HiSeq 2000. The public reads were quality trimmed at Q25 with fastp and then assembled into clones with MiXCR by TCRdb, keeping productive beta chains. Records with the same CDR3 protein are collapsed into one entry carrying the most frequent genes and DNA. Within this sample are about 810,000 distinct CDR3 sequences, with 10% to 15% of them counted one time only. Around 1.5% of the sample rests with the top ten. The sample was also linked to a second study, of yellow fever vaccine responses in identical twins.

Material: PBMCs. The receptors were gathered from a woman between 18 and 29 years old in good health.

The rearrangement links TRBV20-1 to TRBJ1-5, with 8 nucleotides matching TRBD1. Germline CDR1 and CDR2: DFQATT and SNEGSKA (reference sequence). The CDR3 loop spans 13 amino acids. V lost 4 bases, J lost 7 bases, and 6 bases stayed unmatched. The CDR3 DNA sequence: TGCAGTGCTATGGACAGGGCGAAACAGCCCCAGCATTTT. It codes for CSAMDRAKQPQHF.

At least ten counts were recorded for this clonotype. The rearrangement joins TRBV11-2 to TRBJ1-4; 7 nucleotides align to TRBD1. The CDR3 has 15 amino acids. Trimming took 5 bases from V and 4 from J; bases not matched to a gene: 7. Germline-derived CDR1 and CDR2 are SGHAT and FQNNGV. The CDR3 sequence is CASSPRTGSNEKLFF. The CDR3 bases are TGTGCCAGCAGCCCACGGACAGGAAGTAATGAAAAACTGTTTTTT. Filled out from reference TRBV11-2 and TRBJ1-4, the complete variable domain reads EAGVAQSPRYKIIEKRQSVAFWCNPISGHATLYWYQQILGQGPKLLIQFQNNGVVDDSQLPKDRFSAERLKGVDSTLKIQPAKLEDSAVYLCASSPRTGSNEKLFFGSGTQLSVL.

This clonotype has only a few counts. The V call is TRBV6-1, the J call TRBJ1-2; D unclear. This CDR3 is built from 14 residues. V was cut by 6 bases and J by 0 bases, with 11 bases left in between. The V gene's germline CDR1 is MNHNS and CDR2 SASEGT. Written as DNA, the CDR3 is TGTGCCAGCAGCTCGGTGGGCTCTAACTATGGCTACACCTTC. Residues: CASSSVGSNYGYTF.

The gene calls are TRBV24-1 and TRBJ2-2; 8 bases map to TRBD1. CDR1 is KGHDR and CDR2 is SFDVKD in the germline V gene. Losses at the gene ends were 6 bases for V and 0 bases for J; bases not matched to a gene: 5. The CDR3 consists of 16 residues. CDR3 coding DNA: TGTGCCACCAGTTTGACAGGGGACACGAACACCGGGGAGCTGTTTTTT. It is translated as CATSLTGDTNTGELFF.

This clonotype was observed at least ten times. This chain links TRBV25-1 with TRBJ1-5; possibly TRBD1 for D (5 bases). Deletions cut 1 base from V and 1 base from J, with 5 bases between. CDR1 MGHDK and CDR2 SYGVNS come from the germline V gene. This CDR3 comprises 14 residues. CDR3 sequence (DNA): TGTGCCAGCAGTGAATCAGGGAGCAATCAGCCCCAGCATTTT. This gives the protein CASSESGSNQPQHF. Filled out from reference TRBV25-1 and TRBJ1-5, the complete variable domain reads EADIYQTPRYLVIGTGKKITLECSQTMGHDKMYWYQQDPGMELHLIHYSYGVNSTEKGDLSSESTVSRIRTEHFPLTLESARPSHTSQYLCASSESGSNQPQHFGDGTRLSIL.

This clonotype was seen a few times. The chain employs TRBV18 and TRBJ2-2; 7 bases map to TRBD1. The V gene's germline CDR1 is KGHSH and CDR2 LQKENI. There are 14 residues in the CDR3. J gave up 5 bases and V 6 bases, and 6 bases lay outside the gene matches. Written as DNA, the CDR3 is TGTGCCAGCTCGATCGGGACAGTGACCGGGGAGCTGTTTTTT. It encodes CASSIGTVTGELFF. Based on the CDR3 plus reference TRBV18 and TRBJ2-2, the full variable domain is NAGVMQNPRHLVRRRGQEARLRCSPMKGHSHVYWYRQLPEEGLKFMVYLQKENIIDESGMPKERFSAEFPKEGPSILRIQQVVRGDSAAYFCASSIGTVTGELFFGEGSRLTVL.

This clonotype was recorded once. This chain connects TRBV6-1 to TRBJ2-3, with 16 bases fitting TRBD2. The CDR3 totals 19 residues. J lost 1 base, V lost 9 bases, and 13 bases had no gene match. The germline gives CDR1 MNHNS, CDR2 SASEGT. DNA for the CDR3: TGTGCCAGGCGGACGAACGGGACTAGCGGGAGGGTTCGCACAGATACGCAGTATTTT. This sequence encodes CARRTNGTSGRVRTDTQYF.

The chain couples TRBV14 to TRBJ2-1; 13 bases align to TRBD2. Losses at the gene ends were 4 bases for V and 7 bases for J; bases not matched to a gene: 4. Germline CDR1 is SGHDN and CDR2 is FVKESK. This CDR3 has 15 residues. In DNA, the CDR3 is TGTGCCAGCAGCCCCCGGACTAGCGGGAGTAATGAGCAGTTCTTC. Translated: CASSPRTSGSNEQFF. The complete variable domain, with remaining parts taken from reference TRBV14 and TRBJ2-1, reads EAGVTQFPSHSVIEKGQTVTLRCDPISGHDNLYWYRRVMGKEIKFLLHFVKESKQDESGMPNNRFLAERTGGTYSTLKVQPAELEDSGVYFCASSPRTSGSNEQFFGPGTRLTVL.

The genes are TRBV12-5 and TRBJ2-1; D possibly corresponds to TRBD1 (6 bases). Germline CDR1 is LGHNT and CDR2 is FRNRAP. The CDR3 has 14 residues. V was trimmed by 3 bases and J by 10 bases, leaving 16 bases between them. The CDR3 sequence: CASGFEGTIKEQFF. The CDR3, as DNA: TGTGCTAGTGGTTTTGAAGGGACAATCAAGGAGCAGTTCTTC.

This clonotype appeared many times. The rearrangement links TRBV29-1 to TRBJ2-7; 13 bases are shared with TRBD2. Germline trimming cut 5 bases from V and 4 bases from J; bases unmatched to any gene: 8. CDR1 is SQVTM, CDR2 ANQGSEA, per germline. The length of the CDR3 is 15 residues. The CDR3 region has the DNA TGCAGCGTTCAAAAACTAGCGGGAGGGCCTTACGAGCAGTACTTC. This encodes CSVQKLAGGPYEQYF.

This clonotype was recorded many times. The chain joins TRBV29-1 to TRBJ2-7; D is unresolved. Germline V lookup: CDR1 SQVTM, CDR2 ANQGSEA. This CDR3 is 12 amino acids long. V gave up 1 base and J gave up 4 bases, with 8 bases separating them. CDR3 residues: CSVEGRRYEQYF. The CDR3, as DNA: TGCAGCGTTGAAGGTCGCAGATACGAGCAGTACTTC.